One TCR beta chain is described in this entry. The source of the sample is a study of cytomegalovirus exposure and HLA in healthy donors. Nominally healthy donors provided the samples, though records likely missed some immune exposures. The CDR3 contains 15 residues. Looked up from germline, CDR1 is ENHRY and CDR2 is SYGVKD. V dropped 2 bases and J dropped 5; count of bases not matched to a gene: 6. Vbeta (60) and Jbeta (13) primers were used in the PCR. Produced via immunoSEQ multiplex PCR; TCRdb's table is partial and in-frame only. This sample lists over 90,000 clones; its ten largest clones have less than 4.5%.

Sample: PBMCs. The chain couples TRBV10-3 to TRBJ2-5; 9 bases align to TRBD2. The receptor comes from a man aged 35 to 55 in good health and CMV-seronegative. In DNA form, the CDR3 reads TGTGCCATCAGTGAGCAACTAGCGGGCGGGGAGACCCAGTACTTC. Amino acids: CAISEQLAGGETQYF.